This TCR beta chain derives from a study of T-cell reconstitution after alpha-beta-depleted transplantation in children. Using unique molecular identifiers, the investigators prepared the TCRbeta library. One entry per CDR3 protein results from TCRdb running MiXCR on the PCR reads. The sample has about 58,000 distinct CDR3 sequences; 44% are singletons. The length of the CDR3 is 18 residues. Germline assignment: CDR1 LNHNV and CDR2 YYDKDF (reference sequence). V was cut by 0 bases and J by 4 bases, with 19 bases left in between. This clonotype was found once. Its antigen is unknown. Overall study findings and caveats: T-cell counts and diversity were attributed mostly to newly produced T cells one year after transplant. Some patients showed high day-60 TCRbeta diversity, which derived from surviving recipient T cells and thymic progenitors.

The chain recombines TRBV15 with TRBJ2-1; possible D gene TRBD2, 5 bases. This TCR was recovered from a male patient younger than 18 who had a stem cell transplant for acute lymphoblastic leukemia, so the T cells may come from the graft donor. The specimen comprised PBMCs, mostly from graft donor cells, sampled 360 days after TCRalphabeta/CD19-depleted stem cell transplant. For the CDR3, the DNA is TGTGCCACCAGCAGAGATGGTTTGACGGACTTAGCTTACAATGAGCAGTTCTTC. It translates to CATSRDGLTDLAYNEQFF.